Included here is one T cell receptor beta chain sequence, with context. The sample originates from a study of regulatory T cells in long-lasting Graves disease. The V segment lost 1 base and the J segment 5 bases; nucleotides outside the gene matches: 3. CDR3 length: 15 residues. Germline V gene data show CDR1 as MGHRA and CDR2 as YSYEKL. Arm-PCR of CDR3 regions and iRepertoire HTBI primers were the basis on which TCR beta libraries were built. TCRdb re-derived calls from the multiplex PCR reads in MiXCR, one entry per CDR3 protein. Of 400,000 to 500,000 distinct CDR3 sequences listed, roughly 23% are singletons. Time point of the sample: persistent/refractory GD, antithyroid drugs over 5 years with positive TRAb. From PBMCs, RNA was extracted and then used to make the TCR library.

The chain carries TRBV4-1 and TRBJ2-1; 9 nucleotides line up with TRBD1. The TCR sequence derives from a female donor with Graves disease. This sample comprised peripheral blood mononuclear cells (PBMCs), obtained when the disease was refractory, from a patient treated with antithyroid drugs. DNA for the CDR3: TGCGCCAGCAGCCAAGTAGGGACAGGGAACAATGAGCAGTTCTTC. Translated, it gives CASSQVGTGNNEQFF.